The clone carrying this T cell receptor beta chain was seen ten or more times. This CDR3 spans 12 amino acids. V lost 4 bases and J 4 bases, leaving 8 bases between the germline ends. Germline V lookup: CDR1 ENHRY, CDR2 SYGVKD. TCRdb independently ran MiXCR on the PCR reads; one entry per CDR3 protein. The table lists 90,000 or so distinct CDR3 sequences, 45% to 50% of them singletons, with about 9.5% in the top ten. The sample belongs to a study of CDR3 diversity in severe acne. The sample was blood. J is TRBJ2-7 and V is TRBV10-3; D is unclear. The TCR comes from a male donor in good health, serving as a control. Here the CDR3 DNA reads TGTGCCATCAGTGGCGTGATTTACGAGCAGTACTTC. It encodes CAISGVIYEQYF.